The rows below give T cell receptor beta chains drawn from one sample of a study of breast tumors, draining lymph nodes, adjacent tissues. A single record per CDR3 protein comes from TCRdb applying MiXCR to the multiplex PCR reads. The sample lists under 15,000 distinct CDR3 sequences, approximately 62% occurring once. The sample comprised tumor-adjacent breast tissue. These receptors all come from a female donor with breast cancer. Some clones in this sample may be carry-over from other donors' samples. Both conserved end residues are part of each CDR3. Each record gives: CDR3 length, D gene, clone size, J gene, V gene, CDR3 DNA, CDR3 protein. D genes are given only for firm matches. Expanded clones get a size class; other rows say once, few or many, or leave the size out.

14,-,-,TRBJ2-7,TRBV9,TGTGCCAGCAGCGTGGCAGGGGAATCCTACGAGCAGTACTTC,CASSVAGESYEQYF
15,-,once,TRBJ2-5,TRBV20-1,TGCAGTGCTAGAGATGGTCAGGGTAGGGGAGAGACCCAGTACTTC,CSARDGQGRGETQYF
15,-,-,TRBJ2-7,TRBV12-3/TRBV12-4,TGTGCCAGCAGCTTTTTGCAGGGGGGTAGGAACGAGCAGTACTTC,CASSFLQGGRNEQYF
14,-,few,TRBJ1-4,TRBV7-8,TGTGCCAGCAGCCCGACAGCCAAAAATGAAAAACTGTTTTTT,CASSPTAKNEKLFF
12,-,-,TRBJ1-5,TRBV19,TGTGCCAGTAGTAAAGGCAATCAGCCCCAGCATTTT,CASSKGNQPQHF
13,-,-,TRBJ2-7,TRBV20-1,TGCAGTGCTAGGGTCAGGGGCATGTACGAGCAGTACTTC,CSARVRGMYEQYF
14,TRBD1,-,TRBJ2-1,TRBV29-1,TGCAGCGTTCAACAGGGGTCCTCCTACAATGAGCAGTTCTTC,CSVQQGSSYNEQFF
11,-,-,TRBJ1-4,TRBV2,TGTGCCAGCAGTGTGGACACCCGTCTGTTTTTT,CASSVDTRLFF
15,TRBD1,-,TRBJ2-7,TRBV10-3,TGTGCCACCCAACTTGGAGACAGGGCAACCTACGAGCAGTACTTC,CATQLGDRATYEQYF
11,-,-,TRBJ1-2,TRBV18,TGTGCCAGCTCACCAGGGGAAGGCTACACCTTC,CASSPGEGYTF
13,-,-,TRBJ2-3,TRBV14,TGTGCCAGCCAGGCGCAGGGCACAGATACGCAGTATTTT,CASQAQGTDTQYF
16,TRBD1,many,TRBJ1-4,TRBV11-3,TGTGCCAGCAGCTGCAGACAGGGGGGGGGGGGGGAAAAACTGTTTTTT,CASSCRQGGGGEKLFF
15,TRBD1,-,TRBJ2-1,TRBV25-1,TGTGCCAGCAGTGTGGACAGGGATACCTACAATGAGCAGTTCTTC,CASSVDRDTYNEQFF
15,-,many,TRBJ2-4,TRBV2,TGTGCCAGCAGTTTCGAGTCGACAGGAGTGGCCATTCAGTACTTC,CASSFESTGVAIQYF
17,TRBD1,-,TRBJ1-2,TRBV15,TGTGCCACCAGCGCAACAGAAAGACAGGGGGCAGTATATGGCTACACCTTC,CATSATERQGAVYGYTF
14,TRBD1,many,TRBJ2-7,TRBV5-6,TGTGCCAGCAGCTTCGGGACAGGGGACTACGAGCAGTACTTC,CASSFGTGDYEQYF
12,-,few,TRBJ1-4,TRBV20-1,TGCAGTGCTAGAGTAGTAGGTGAAAAACTGTTTTTT,CSARVVGEKLFF
13,-,-,TRBJ2-5,TRBV19,TGTGCCAGTAGTGGAGGAGGGAGGGAGACCCAGTACTTC,CASSGGGRETQYF
13,-,medium-sized,TRBJ1-4,TRBV2,TGTGCCAGCACGGGAGGGGGGGGCGAAAAACTGTTTTTT,CASTGGGGEKLFF
14,-,-,TRBJ2-1,TRBV24-1,TGTGCCACCAGTGATTTGAGAGGGATGGGAGAGCAGTTCTTC,CATSDLRGMGEQFF
19,-,-,TRBJ2-1,TRBV11-1,TGTGCCAGCAGCGGCCAACTCCCCCACTTTGCGGGTGTGGGAAATGAGCAGTTCTTC,CASSGQLPHFAGVGNEQFF
15,-,-,TRBJ1-3,TRBV19,TGTGCCAGTAGTACTGACAGGAACTCTGGAAACACCATATATTTT,CASSTDRNSGNTIYF
15,TRBD2,few,TRBJ2-1,TRBV11-2,TGTGCCAGCAGCCAAGGACTAGCGGGATACAATGAGCAGTTCTTC,CASSQGLAGYNEQFF
12,-,-,TRBJ2-5,TRBV20-1,TGCAGTGCTAGTGTACGGTTAGAGACCCAGTACTTC,CSASVRLETQYF
13,TRBD1,-,TRBJ1-1,TRBV3-1,TGTGCCAGCAGCCACCTGGACAGGGCGGGGGCTTTCTTT,CASSHLDRAGAFF
14,-,many,TRBJ2-7,TRBV6-1,TGTGCCGAAGGGGGGGGGGCAGGGGAGAACGAGCAGTACTTC,CAEGGGAGENEQYF
12,-,-,TRBJ2-3,TRBV20-1,TGCAGTGCTAGACAGAGCACAGATACGCAGTATTTT,CSARQSTDTQYF
15,-,-,TRBJ1-4,TRBV6-1,TGTGCCAGCAGTCGTAGGGGGACACACAATGAAAAACTGTTTTTT,CASSRRGTHNEKLFF
15,TRBD2,-,TRBJ2-3,TRBV20-1,TGCAGTGCCACGACTAGCGGGAGTCTTCAGGATACGCAGTATTTT,CSATTSGSLQDTQYF
13,TRBD1,-,TRBJ1-2,TRBV9,TGTGCCAGCAGCGTAGCCGGGACAGTTGGCTACACCTTC,CASSVAGTVGYTF
15,-,-,TRBJ2-2,TRBV5-1,TGCGCCAGCAGCTTGGGCAAAGGGAAGGCCGGGGAGCTGTTTTTT,CASSLGKGKAGELFF
15,-,-,TRBJ2-3,TRBV5-1,TGCGCCAGCAGCTCGGGACTTGAGAGCACAGATACGCAGTATTTT,CASSSGLESTDTQYF
15,-,-,TRBJ2-1,TRBV9,TGTGCCAGCAGCGTGACAGCCAGCTCCTACAATGAGCAGTTCTTC,CASSVTASSYNEQFF
18,TRBD1,-,TRBJ2-1,TRBV6-6,TGTGCCAGCAGTTACTCGGACAGGGATGTCTCTGGAAACAATGAGCAGTTCTTC,CASSYSDRDVSGNNEQFF
15,TRBD1,-,TRBJ2-7,TRBV7-2,TGTGCCAGCAGCATCGGACAGGGGAGTATCTACGAGCAGTACTTC,CASSIGQGSIYEQYF
14,TRBD2,once,TRBJ2-1,TRBV19,TGTGCCAGTAGTCTAGCGGGGGGGTCCTATGAGCAGTTCTTC,CASSLAGGSYEQFF
13,TRBD1,-,TRBJ1-4,TRBV4-2,TGTGCCAGCAGCCACCGGACAGGGCGGGAACTGTTTTTT,CASSHRTGRELFF
14,-,-,TRBJ1-2,TRBV29-1,TGCAGCGTTGATGGTGGGGGGGCTGGCTATGGCTACACCTTC,CSVDGGGAGYGYTF
13,-,-,TRBJ2-5,TRBV6-5,TGTGCCAGCAGCCCAGGGTTACGGGAGACCCAGTACTTC,CASSPGLRETQYF
15,TRBD1,once,TRBJ1-6,TRBV7-9,TGTGCCAGCAGAACAGGGGGCTCGTCTAATTCACCCCTCCACTTT,CASRTGGSSNSPLHF
12,-,few,TRBJ2-7,TRBV14,TGTGCCAGCAGCCAATGGGGAGGCGAGCAGTACTTC,CASSQWGGEQYF
13,-,large,TRBJ2-5,TRBV4-1,TGCGCCAGCAGCCCGGCCGGGCAAGAGACCCAGTACTTC,CASSPAGQETQYF
15,TRBD2,many,TRBJ2-4,TRBV28,TGTGCCAGCGGGGACCGGGGGGGGTCCAAAAACATTCAGTACTTC,CASGDRGGSKNIQYF
16,-,-,TRBJ2-6,TRBV28,TGTGCCAGCAGCCGATACCGGACTCCTGGGGCCAACGTCCTGACTTTC,CASSRYRTPGANVLTF
17,-,-,TRBJ2-1,TRBV4-2,TGTGCCAGCAGCCCCCATGCTAGGTTCTCCGTTTACAATGAGCAGTTCTTC,CASSPHARFSVYNEQFF
19,TRBD1,many,TRBJ2-3,TRBV7-9,TGTGCCAGCAGCACCTTTAGGCCCACCGGGACAGCTTCCACAGATACGCAGTATTTT,CASSTFRPTGTASTDTQYF
15,-,many,TRBJ1-5,TRBV28,TGTGCCAGCAGTCGCTATAGGGGGGGCAATCAGCCCCAGCATTTT,CASSRYRGGNQPQHF
16,TRBD1,once,TRBJ1-2,TRBV24-1,TGTGCCACCAGTGTAACGAAGACAGGGGTTAACTATGGCTACACCTTC,CATSVTKTGVNYGYTF
17,-,many,TRBJ2-3,TRBV9,TGTGCCAGCAGCGTAGAGCCAATTGGGGGGGCCACAGATACGCAGTATTTT,CASSVEPIGGATDTQYF
13,-,few,TRBJ1-2,TRBV4-1,TGCGCCAGCAGCCAAGTGCGAGGGGAGGGCTACACCTTC,CASSQVRGEGYTF
15,TRBD1,-,TRBJ1-2,TRBV20-1,TGCAGTGCTAGACCAACCGGGACAGGGAACTATGGCTACACCTTC,CSARPTGTGNYGYTF
14,-,few,TRBJ1-2,TRBV4-1,TGTGCCAGCAGCCAAGATCAGGGACCCTATGGCTACACCTTC,CASSQDQGPYGYTF
11,-,-,TRBJ1-2,TRBV29-1,TGCAGCGTTGACCTTGAGGGAAGCTACACCTTC,CSVDLEGSYTF
15,-,-,TRBJ1-2,TRBV2,TGTGCCAGCAGTGAAGTACTGGGGGATAACTATGGCTACACCTTC,CASSEVLGDNYGYTF
12,TRBD1,few,TRBJ2-1,TRBV11-3,TGTGCCAGCAGCTTCGACAGGGGTGAGCAGTTCTTC,CASSFDRGEQFF
12,-,-,TRBJ2-5,TRBV7-7,TGTGCTAGCAGCTTTGTAGGGGAGACCCAGTACTTC,CASSFVGETQYF